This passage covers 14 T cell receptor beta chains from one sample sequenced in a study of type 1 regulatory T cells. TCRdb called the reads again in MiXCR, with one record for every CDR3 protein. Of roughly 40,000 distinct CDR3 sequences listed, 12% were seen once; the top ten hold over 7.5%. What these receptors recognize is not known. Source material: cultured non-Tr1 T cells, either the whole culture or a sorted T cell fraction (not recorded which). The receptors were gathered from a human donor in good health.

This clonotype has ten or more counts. The CDR3 region is CATSDRRIRTGELFF. CDR3 DNA: TGTGCCACCAGTGATCGAAGGATCCGCACCGGGGAGCTGTTTTTT. The chain uses TRBV24-1 and TRBJ2-2; D is uncertain. The CDR3 sequence is 15 residues long. In germline, CDR1 is KGHDR, CDR2 SFDVKD. Trimming shortened V by 3 bases and J by 4 bases, and 11 bases separated the two germline ends.

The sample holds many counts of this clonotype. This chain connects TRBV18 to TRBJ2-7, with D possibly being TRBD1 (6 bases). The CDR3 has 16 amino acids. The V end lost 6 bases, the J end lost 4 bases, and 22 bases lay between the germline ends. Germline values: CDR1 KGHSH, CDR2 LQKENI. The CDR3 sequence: CASSARSGRDTYEQYF. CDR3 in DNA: TGTGCCAGCTCCGCGAGATCAGGCCGGGACACTTACGAGCAGTACTTC.

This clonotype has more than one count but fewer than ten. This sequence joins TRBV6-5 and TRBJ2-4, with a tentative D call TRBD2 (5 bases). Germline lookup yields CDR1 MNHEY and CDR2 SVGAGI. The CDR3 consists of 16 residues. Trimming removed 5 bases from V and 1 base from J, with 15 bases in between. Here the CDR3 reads CASSDRGSEAKNIQYF. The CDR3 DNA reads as TGTGCCAGCAGTGATCGGGGTTCAGAGGCCAAAAACATTCAGTACTTC.

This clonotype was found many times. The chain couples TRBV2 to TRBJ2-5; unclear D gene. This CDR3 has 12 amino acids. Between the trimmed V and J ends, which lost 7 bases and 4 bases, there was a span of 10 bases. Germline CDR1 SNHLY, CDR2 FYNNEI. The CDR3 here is CASKASSETQYF. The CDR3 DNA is TGTGCCAGCAAGGCTAGTTCAGAGACCCAGTACTTC.

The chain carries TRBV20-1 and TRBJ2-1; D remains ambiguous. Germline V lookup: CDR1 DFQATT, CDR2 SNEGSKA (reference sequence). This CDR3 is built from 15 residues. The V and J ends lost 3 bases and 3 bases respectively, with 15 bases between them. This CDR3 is CSASDRPGGYNEQFF. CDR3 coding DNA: TGCAGTGCTAGCGACCGACCTGGTGGCTACAATGAGCAGTTCTTC.

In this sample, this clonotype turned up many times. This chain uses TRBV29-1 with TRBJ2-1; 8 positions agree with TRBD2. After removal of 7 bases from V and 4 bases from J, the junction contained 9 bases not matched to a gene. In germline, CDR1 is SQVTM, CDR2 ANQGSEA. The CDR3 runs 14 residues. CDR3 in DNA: TGCAGCGGGGGGTCGAGCGGGAGTTACAATGAGCAGTTCTTC. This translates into CSGGSSGSYNEQFF.

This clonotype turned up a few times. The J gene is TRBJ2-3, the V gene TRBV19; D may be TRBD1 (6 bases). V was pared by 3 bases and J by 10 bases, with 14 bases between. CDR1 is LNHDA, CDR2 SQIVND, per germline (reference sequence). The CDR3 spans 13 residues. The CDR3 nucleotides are TGTGCCAGTAGTATTCCCCAGGGGAGTCCGCAGTATTTT. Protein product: CASSIPQGSPQYF.

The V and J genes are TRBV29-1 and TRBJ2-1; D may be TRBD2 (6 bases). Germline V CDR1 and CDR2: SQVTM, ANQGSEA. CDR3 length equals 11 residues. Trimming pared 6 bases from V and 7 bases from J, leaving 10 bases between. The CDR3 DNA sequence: TGCAGCGTGTATGGGGGGAATGAGCAGTTCTTC. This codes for CSVYGGNEQFF.

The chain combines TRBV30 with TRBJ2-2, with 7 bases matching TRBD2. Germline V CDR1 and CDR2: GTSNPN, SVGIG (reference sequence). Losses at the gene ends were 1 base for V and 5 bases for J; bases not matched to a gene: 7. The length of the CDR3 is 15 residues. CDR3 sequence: CAWSGMVAGTGELFF. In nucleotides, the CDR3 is TGTGCCTGGAGTGGTATGGTAGCGGGTACCGGGGAGCTGTTTTTT.

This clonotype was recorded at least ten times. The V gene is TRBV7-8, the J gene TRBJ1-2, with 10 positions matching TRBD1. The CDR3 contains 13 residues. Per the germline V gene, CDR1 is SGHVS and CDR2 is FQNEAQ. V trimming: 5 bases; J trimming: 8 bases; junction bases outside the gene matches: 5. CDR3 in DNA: TGTGCCAGCAGCATCGGGACAGGGGACGGCTACACCTTC. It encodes CASSIGTGDGYTF.

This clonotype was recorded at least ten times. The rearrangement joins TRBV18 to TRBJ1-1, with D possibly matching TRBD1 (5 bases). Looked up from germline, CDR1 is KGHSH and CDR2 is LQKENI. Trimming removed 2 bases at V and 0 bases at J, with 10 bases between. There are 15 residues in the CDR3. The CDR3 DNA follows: TGTGCCAGCTCACCAGGGACGGGGATGAACACTGAAGCTTTCTTT. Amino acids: CASSPGTGMNTEAFF.

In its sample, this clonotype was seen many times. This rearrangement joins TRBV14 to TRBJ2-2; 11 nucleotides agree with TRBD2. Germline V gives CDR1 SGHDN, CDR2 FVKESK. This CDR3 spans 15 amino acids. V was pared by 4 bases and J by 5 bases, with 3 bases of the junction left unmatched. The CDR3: CASSRTSGRTGELFF. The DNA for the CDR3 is TGTGCCAGCAGCCGTACTAGCGGGAGAACCGGGGAGCTGTTTTTT.

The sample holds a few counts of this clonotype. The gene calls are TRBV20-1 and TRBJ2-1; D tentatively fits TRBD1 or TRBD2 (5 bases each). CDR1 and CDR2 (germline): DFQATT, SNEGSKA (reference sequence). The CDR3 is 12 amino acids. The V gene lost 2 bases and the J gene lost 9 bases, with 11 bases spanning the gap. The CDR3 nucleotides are TGCAGTGCTAGATTGTATGGGGGTGAGCAGTTCTTC. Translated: CSARLYGGEQFF.

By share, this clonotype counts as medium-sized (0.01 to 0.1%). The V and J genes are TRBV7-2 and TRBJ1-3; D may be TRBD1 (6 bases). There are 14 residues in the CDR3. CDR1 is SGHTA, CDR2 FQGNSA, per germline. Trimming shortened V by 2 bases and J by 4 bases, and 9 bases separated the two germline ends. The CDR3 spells CASSLSGDGNTIYF. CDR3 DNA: TGTGCCAGCAGCTTATCAGGGGACGGAAACACCATATATTTT.